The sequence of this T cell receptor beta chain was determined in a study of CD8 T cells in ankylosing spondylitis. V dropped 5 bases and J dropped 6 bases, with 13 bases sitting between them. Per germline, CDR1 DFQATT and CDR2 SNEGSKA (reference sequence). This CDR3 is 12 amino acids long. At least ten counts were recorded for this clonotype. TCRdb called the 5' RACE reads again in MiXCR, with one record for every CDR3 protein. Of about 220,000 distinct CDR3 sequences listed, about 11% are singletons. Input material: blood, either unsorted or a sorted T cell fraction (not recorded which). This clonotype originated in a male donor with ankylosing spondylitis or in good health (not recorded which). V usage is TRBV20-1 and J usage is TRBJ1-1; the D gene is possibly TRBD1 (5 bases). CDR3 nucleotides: TGCAGTGCTCGATCGGGGGGATCTGAAGCTTTCTTT. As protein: CSARSGGSEAFF.